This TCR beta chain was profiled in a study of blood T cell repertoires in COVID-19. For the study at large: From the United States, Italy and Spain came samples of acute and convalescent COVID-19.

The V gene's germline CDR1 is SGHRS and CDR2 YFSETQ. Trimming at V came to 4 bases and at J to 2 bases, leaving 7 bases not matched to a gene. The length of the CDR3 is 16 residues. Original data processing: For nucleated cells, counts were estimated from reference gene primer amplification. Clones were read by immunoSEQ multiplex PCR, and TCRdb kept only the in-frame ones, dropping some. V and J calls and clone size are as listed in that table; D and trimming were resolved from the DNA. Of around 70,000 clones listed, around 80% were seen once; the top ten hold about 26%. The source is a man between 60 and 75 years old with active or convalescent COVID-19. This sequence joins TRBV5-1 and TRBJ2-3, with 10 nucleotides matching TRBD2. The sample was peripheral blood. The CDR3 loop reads CASSLPTSGYTDTQYF. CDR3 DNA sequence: TGCGCCAGCAGCCTACCGACTAGCGGGTACACAGATACGCAGTATTTT.